Listed here are 3 T cell receptor beta chains from one sample, sequenced in a study of T cell changes during pregnancy in multiple sclerosis. Repertoires were generated with immunoSEQ multiplex PCR, while TCRdb's copy carries only in-frame clones and drops some. Here the sample spans just over 60,000 clones, over 80% being singletons. Sample: peripheral blood, taken in the second trimester of pregnancy. These receptors all come from a female donor in good health, enrolled as a control in a pregnancy study.

The rearrangement joins TRBV18 to TRBJ1-2; D is perhaps TRBD1 (6 bases). The CDR3 is made up of 13 amino acids. Trimming stripped 3 bases from V and 6 bases from J, with 11 bases between. CDR1 KGHSH and CDR2 LQKENI come from the germline V gene. This CDR3 reads CASSPRTENGYTF. The CDR3 region has the DNA TGTGCCAGCTCACCGAGGACAGAAAATGGCTACACCTTC.

This sequence joins TRBV18 and TRBJ2-5, with TRBD2 matching 11 bases. Germline V CDR1 and CDR2: KGHSH, LQKENI. Trimming at V came to 4 bases and at J to 2 bases, leaving 6 bases not matched to a gene. This CDR3 contains 16 residues. CDR3 nucleotides: TGTGCCAGCTCACTCGGGCTAGCGGGAGGACAAGAGACCCAGTACTTC. It encodes CASSLGLAGGQETQYF.

The chain has TRBV18 and TRBJ1-3; no clear D gene. The CDR3 is 14 amino acids. Trimming removed 1 base at V and 3 bases at J, with 7 bases between. Germline values: CDR1 KGHSH, CDR2 LQKENI. Here the CDR3 reads CASSPQEVGNTIYF. CDR3 sequence (DNA): TGTGCCAGCTCACCACAGGAGGTTGGAAACACCATATATTTT.